The T cell receptor beta chain under discussion was sequenced for a study of Ad26.COV2.S vaccination and SARS-CoV-2 variants. As for the study in general: Intramuscular Ad26.COV2.S doses were given once or twice, 56 days apart.

The treatment was: approximately 18 received Ad26.COV2.S at low or high dose, single or two shots; about 5 received placebo; per-sample allocation not given. Day 63 after the first injection of vaccine or placebo was the sampling time. Assay used: immunoSEQ multiplex PCR; TCRdb lists only in-frame clones, some missing. The sample holds 300,000 to 400,000 clones, around nine tenths seen once. Remarks on this clone: Different DNA sequences within this sample yield the same CDR3.

The length of the CDR3 is 13 residues. V shed 8 bases, J shed 2 bases, and the junction held 2 bases outside the gene matches. Germline loops: CDR1 SNHLY, CDR2 FYNNEI. The rearrangement joins TRBV2 to TRBJ1-5; 8 bases are a match to TRBD1. This specimen consisted of peripheral blood, obtained in a trial of Ad26.COV2.S vaccine versus placebo. The TCR sequence derives from a person aged 18-65 years who received the Ad26.COV2.S COVID-19 vaccine or a placebo. CDR3 sequence (DNA): TGTGCCAGCCAGACAGGGGGCAATCAGCCCCAGCATTTT. This codes for CASQTGGNQPQHF.